This T cell receptor beta chain was captured by sequencing in a study of breast tumors, draining lymph nodes, adjacent tissues. Study-wide results and limits: Tumor and nontumor repertoires were significantly more similar in luminal-like than in basal-like breast cancer. Tumors had less TCR diversity than lymph nodes, more than nontumor tissue. Most tumor T cells seemingly derive from lymph node, then expand in tumor.

Samples came from axillary lymph nodes draining the breast cancer. MiXCR, applied by TCRdb to the multiplex PCR reads, yields one record per CDR3 protein. Of about 220,000 distinct CDR3 sequences listed, 30% to 35% were seen once; the top ten hold approximately 3.5%. About this clonotype: The antigen is undetermined.

V trimming: 5 bases; J trimming: 6 bases; junction bases outside the gene matches: 10. Germline values: CDR1 SEHNR, CDR2 FQNEAQ (reference sequence). The CDR3 length is 16 residues. This TCR was sampled from a female donor with breast cancer. Some clones in this sample may be carry-over from other donors' samples. Sequencing used axillary lymph node tissue. V gene TRBV7-9 combines with J gene TRBJ2-3, with TRBD2 matching over 11 bases. The CDR3 region has the DNA TGTGCCAGCAGCCTTGCCATTACTAGCGGGAGCGATACGCAGTATTTT. Translation gives CASSLAITSGSDTQYF.